Listed below are T cell receptor beta chains from one sample, sequenced in a study of CD8+ T cells in alopecia areata. This table comes from immunoSEQ multiplex PCR, and its TCRdb copy is limited to in-frame clones, with some not included. The sample lists fewer than 250,000 clones, roughly two fifths occurring once. The sample was CD4+ T cells sorted from blood, taken at approximately week 39, from a patient treated with tofacitinib. The receptors were sampled from a human donor with alopecia areata. Both conserved end residues are part of each CDR3. The order of the fields is V gene, D gene, clone size, J gene, CDR3 DNA, CDR3 protein. A D gene is named only where the DNA matches it firmly. Some rows mark clone size as missing; the rest say once, few, many or name a class of expanded clone.

TRBV5-4	TRBD1	.	TRBJ1-2	TGTGCCAGCAGCTGGCGGGACAGTATCTATGGCTACACCTTC	CASSWRDSIYGYTF
TRBV7-9	.	few	TRBJ2-1	TGTGCCAGCAGCTTATTCGGACTTTTAAACTACAATGAGCAGTTCTTC	CASSLFGLLNYNEQFF
TRBV4-2	TRBD2	.	TRBJ2-3	TGTGCCAGCAGCCCTCCTCCTAGCGGGGCCCAAGATACGCAGTATTTT	CASSPPPSGAQDTQYF
TRBV2	.	.	TRBJ2-1	TGTGCCAGCAGCAGGTTGCCGTACAATGAGCAGTTCTTC	CASSRLPYNEQFF
TRBV19	.	.	TRBJ1-2	TGTGCCAGTGGAGGGACTCCGAACTATGGCTACACCTTC	CASGGTPNYGYTF
TRBV18	.	.	TRBJ1-4	TGTGCCAGCTCATCAGAGGGGGCAACTAATGAAAAACTGTTTTTT	CASSSEGATNEKLFF
TRBV7-2	.	.	TRBJ1-2	TGTGCCAGCAGCCTTAACTCTGACTATGGCTACACCTTC	CASSLNSDYGYTF
TRBV6-5	.	.	TRBJ1-1	TGTGCCAGCAGTTCCGCCCAGGGTGGCGGAACCACTGAAGCTTTCTTT	CASSSAQGGGTTEAFF
TRBV5-1	.	.	TRBJ2-2	TGCGCCAGCAGCTTTTCAGGGTACACCGGGGAGCTGTTTTTT	CASSFSGYTGELFF
TRBV25-1	.	many	TRBJ1-1	TGTGCCAGCATGATGGGGGGAATCGCTGAAGCTTTCTTT	CASMMGGIAEAFF
TRBV28	TRBD1	.	TRBJ2-7	TGTGCCAGCAAGGGGGCCGTCTACGAGCAGTACTTC	CASKGAVYEQYF
TRBV6-5	TRBD1	.	TRBJ2-7	TGTGCCAGTAAGACAGGGGTAACCTACGAGCAGTACTTC	CASKTGVTYEQYF
TRBV30	.	many	TRBJ1-1	TGTGCCTGGAGTACGAGGGGGACATCTGAAGCTTTCTTT	CAWSTRGTSEAFF
TRBV5-6	TRBD1	few	TRBJ1-2	TGTGCCAGCAGCTATACAGGGGGCGGATTCTCCGGCTACACCTTC	CASSYTGGGFSGYTF
TRBV7-9	TRBD1	.	TRBJ2-7	TGTGCCAGCTCCGATACGGACAGGGGACGCTACGAGCAGTACTTC	CASSDTDRGRYEQYF
TRBV29-1	.	.	TRBJ2-3	TGCAGCGTTCGGAGCGGGAGCACAGATACGCAGTATTTT	CSVRSGSTDTQYF
TRBV7-2	.	.	TRBJ2-1	TGTGCCAGCAGCTCGATGGGACGCGTATCCTACAATGAGCAGTTCTTC	CASSSMGRVSYNEQFF
TRBV25-1	.	.	TRBJ2-1	TGTGCCTCGGGGCGACACGGCTTGGGTGAGCAGTTCTTC	CASGRHGLGEQFF
TRBV2	.	.	TRBJ1-2	TGTGCCAGCAGTGAAAGGACAAGGGGCTACACCTTC	CASSERTRGYTF
TRBV5-1	.	.	TRBJ2-1	TGCGCCAGCAGCTTGATACCCTACAATGAGCAGTTCTTC	CASSLIPYNEQFF
TRBV29-1	.	few	TRBJ2-2	TGCAGCGTTGCATCGGGGGTAGGGAGGACCGGGGAGCTGTTTTTT	CSVASGVGRTGELFF
TRBV28	TRBD2	.	TRBJ2-7	TGTGCCAGCAGTCTTCAACATTGGACTAGCGCGAACTACGAGCAGTACTTC	CASSLQHWTSANYEQYF
TRBV19	.	few	TRBJ2-3	TGTGCCAGTAGTGCGGACGGGAGAGCAGATACGCAGTATTTT	CASSADGRADTQYF
TRBV15	.	few	TRBJ1-5	TGTGCCACCAGCAGAGATCGGGCTCAGCCCCAGCATTTT	CATSRDRAQPQHF
TRBV27	.	.	TRBJ2-6	TGTGCCAGCAGTTTATTAGGGCCTGGGGCCAACGTCCTGACTTTC	CASSLLGPGANVLTF
TRBV27	.	few	TRBJ1-1	TGTGCCAGCAGCCCGAGGTTGGGGACGGGGGGTTCGAACACTGAAGCTTTCTTT	CASSPRLGTGGSNTEAFF
TRBV30	.	few	TRBJ2-7	TGTGCCTGGAGACAGGGATCCTCCTACGAGCAGTACTTC	CAWRQGSSYEQYF
TRBV27	.	.	TRBJ2-7	TGTGCCAGCAGTTTAATGAGCGGTCTCGAGCAGTACTTC	CASSLMSGLEQYF
TRBV4-3	.	.	TRBJ2-7	TGCGCCAGCAGCCAAGACCCTGGGGACGAGCAGTACTTC	CASSQDPGDEQYF
TRBV14	TRBD1	.	TRBJ2-5	TGTGCCAGCAGCAACAGGGGAGAGACCCAGTACTTC	CASSNRGETQYF
TRBV7-2	.	.	TRBJ2-3	TGTGCCAGCAGCTCTCAGGGGGATACGCAGTATTTT	CASSSQGDTQYF
TRBV28	.	few	TRBJ1-3	TGTGCCAGCTCGACCCCGCACTCTGGAAACACCATATATTTT	CASSTPHSGNTIYF
TRBV7-8	TRBD2	few	TRBJ2-7	TGTGCCAGCAGCAGGACTAGCGAGTACGAGCAGTACTTC	CASSRTSEYEQYF
TRBV9	TRBD1	few	TRBJ1-1	TGTGCCAGCAGCGTCGGACAGGGGACTGAAGCTTTCTTT	CASSVGQGTEAFF
TRBV20-1	.	few	TRBJ2-3	TGCAGTGCCACGATAAATACGCAGTATTTT	CSATINTQYF
TRBV4-3	.	.	TRBJ2-4	TGCGCCAGCAGCCATACAGGGGGGGACATTCAGTACTTC	CASSHTGGDIQYF
TRBV28	.	.	TRBJ2-7	TGTGCCAGCAGTTTCTTCGGGTCGCTATACGAGCAGTACTTC	CASSFFGSLYEQYF
TRBV7-7	.	.	TRBJ2-6	TGTGCCAGCAGCCCGACCGACAGCTCTGGGGCCAACGTCCTGACTTTC	CASSPTDSSGANVLTF
TRBV30	.	few	TRBJ1-2	TGTGCCTGGAGGAAGGGGGCTAACTATGGCTACACCTTC	CAWRKGANYGYTF
TRBV7-9	TRBD1	.	TRBJ2-3	TGTGCCAGCAGCTTTCGGGACAGAAGCACAGATACGCAGTATTTT	CASSFRDRSTDTQYF
TRBV29-1	TRBD2	few	TRBJ2-1	TGCAGCGTTGAAGACTCTCTAGCGGGAGGGGATGAGCAGTTCTTC	CSVEDSLAGGDEQFF
TRBV7-2	TRBD2	.	TRBJ2-3	TGTGCCAGCAGCTTATCAACTAGCGCTAGAACAGTTACGCAGTATTTT	CASSLSTSARTVTQYF
TRBV29-1	.	few	TRBJ1-5	TGCAGCGTTGCCGGGGCTAGCAATCAGCCCCAGCATTTT	CSVAGASNQPQHF
TRBV10-3	TRBD1	.	TRBJ1-5	TGTGCCATCATGGAGGGGGCAAATCAGCCCCAGCATTTT	CAIMEGANQPQHF
TRBV29-1	TRBD2	few	TRBJ2-5	TGCAGCGTTGTTAGGCCTGTGACTAGCGGCCAAGAGACCCAGTACTTC	CSVVRPVTSGQETQYF
TRBV7-6	.	.	TRBJ2-3	TGTGCCAGCAGCTTAGGAAACTGGTTCAGCACAGATACGCAGTATTTT	CASSLGNWFSTDTQYF
TRBV29-1	.	.	TRBJ1-1	TGCAGCGTGGCCCGGGGTGTTGCTGAAGCTTTCTTT	CSVARGVAEAFF
TRBV4-3	TRBD2	few	TRBJ2-1	TGCGCCAGCAGCCGAACTAGCGGGATGGGGAATGAGCAGTTCTTC	CASSRTSGMGNEQFF
TRBV4-1	.	.	TRBJ2-7	TGCGCCAGCAGCCAAGATCAGAGCCACCCGTACGAGCAGTACTTC	CASSQDQSHPYEQYF
TRBV29-1	.	.	TRBJ2-3	TGCAGCGTTCCGGGAGCTAGCACAGATACGCAGTATTTT	CSVPGASTDTQYF
TRBV6-6	.	few	TRBJ2-2	TGTGCCAGCATTCGGGCGGAGAACACCGGGGAGCTGTTTTTT	CASIRAENTGELFF
TRBV7-9	.	.	TRBJ1-2	TGTGCCAGCAGCTTAGAGGGTCCCTCTTACACCTTC	CASSLEGPSYTF
TRBV6-6	.	few	TRBJ1-1	TGTGCCAGCAGTCCAGATCTAAGAGGTGAAGCTTTCTTT	CASSPDLRGEAFF
TRBV30	TRBD1	.	TRBJ2-7	TGTGCCTGGAGGCGACAGGGTGGATCCTACGAGCAGTACTTC	CAWRRQGGSYEQYF
TRBV25-1	.	.	TRBJ2-5	TGTGCCAGCAGTGAAGAGGCGGTGAAAGAGACCCAGTACTTC	CASSEEAVKETQYF
TRBV6-6	.	.	TRBJ2-7	TGTGCCAGCAGGAGTACTCTCTACGAGCAGTACTTC	CASRSTLYEQYF
TRBV10-3	.	.	TRBJ2-7	TGTGGGGGGCGGAACGAGCAGTACTTC	CGGRNEQYF
TRBV25-1	.	.	TRBJ2-4	TGTGCCAGCAGTGGGGACGCGCTGGGCATTCAGTACTTC	CASSGDALGIQYF
TRBV7-6	TRBD1	.	TRBJ1-5	TGTGCCAGCAGCGCGGGACAGGGTGGCAATCAGCCCCAGCATTTT	CASSAGQGGNQPQHF